Listed below are T cell receptor beta chains from one sample, sequenced in a study of vaccination effects on CD4 cells after COVID-19. Sequenced by immunoSEQ multiplex PCR; TCRdb stores in-frame clones only, minus some. The profile shows over 45,000 clones, roughly 76% of them singletons. Their antigens are not known. The source material was CD4+ T cells from PBMCs cultured with SARS-CoV-2 spike peptides, sampled before COVID-19 vaccination. The receptors shown here come from a human donor who received a COVID-19 vaccine. The conserved cysteine and the conserved F or W are not part of the CDR3 here. The order of the fields is V gene, J gene, CDR3 protein.

v_call: TRBV7-9
j_call: TRBJ2-7
cdr3_aa: ASRKDSSLHEQY

v_call: TRBV12-3/TRBV12-4
j_call: TRBJ2-5
cdr3_aa: ASSLFLRETQY

v_call: TRBV15
j_call: TRBJ1-1
cdr3_aa: ATSKDVMNTEAF

v_call: TRBV28
j_call: TRBJ1-2
cdr3_aa: ASRTHLTIGYT

v_call: TRBV30
j_call: TRBJ2-7
cdr3_aa: AWSVNSRVAYEQY

v_call: TRBV18
j_call: TRBJ2-5
cdr3_aa: ASSPQGVQETQY

v_call: TRBV6-5
j_call: TRBJ2-7
cdr3_aa: ASSYSTGGFGYEQY

v_call: TRBV30
j_call: TRBJ2-7
cdr3_aa: AWSSDRGPYEQY

v_call: TRBV5-4
j_call: TRBJ1-1
cdr3_aa: ASSLSQKAEAF

v_call: TRBV2
j_call: TRBJ2-7
cdr3_aa: ASSVLRVEQY

v_call: TRBV27
j_call: TRBJ1-6
cdr3_aa: ASSWTGGLRNSPLH

v_call: TRBV18
j_call: TRBJ2-1
cdr3_aa: ASSPRAPGTAYYNEQF

v_call: TRBV10-3
j_call: TRBJ1-3
cdr3_aa: AIKVGGGALASGNTIY

v_call: TRBV19
j_call: TRBJ1-5
cdr3_aa: ASSLGLPNQPQH

v_call: TRBV6-1
j_call: TRBJ1-5
cdr3_aa: ASSENFYSNQPQH

v_call: TRBV5-3
j_call: TRBJ1-1
cdr3_aa: ARSLEVWGGNAEAF

v_call: TRBV5-6
j_call: TRBJ2-5
cdr3_aa: ASSWGYGVETQY

v_call: TRBV5-1
j_call: TRBJ2-2
cdr3_aa: ASSSRTDSPGELF

v_call: TRBV27
j_call: TRBJ2-3
cdr3_aa: ASRPESADTQY

v_call: TRBV23-1
j_call: TRBJ1-1
cdr3_aa: ASSQDTGEQTTEAF

v_call: TRBV6-5
j_call: TRBJ2-7
cdr3_aa: ASRKGLMLYEQY

v_call: TRBV7-2
j_call: TRBJ2-2
cdr3_aa: ASSMQGSAGELF

v_call: TRBV5-3
j_call: TRBJ1-1
cdr3_aa: ARSLVSVGRPEAF